Below are 18 T cell receptor beta chains sequenced from a single sample in a study of blood T cell dynamics during melanoma immunotherapy. Regarding time point: week 3, after first cycle of checkpoint inhibitor. Sequenced by immunoSEQ multiplex PCR; TCRdb stores in-frame clones only, minus some. Found here are approximately 3,700 clones, around 96% of them singletons; the top ten hold roughly 0.5%. The specimen comprised effector memory CD8+ T cells from blood, sampled from a patient treated with checkpoint blockade. These receptors came from a human donor with melanoma.

The chain carries TRBV27 and TRBJ2-7, with D unresolved. V was clipped by 2 bases and J by 3 bases, with 8 bases between them. This CDR3 comprises 13 residues. Germline loops: CDR1 MNHEY, CDR2 SMNVEV (reference sequence). The CDR3: CASSLGAHYEQYF. CDR3 nucleotides: TGTGCCAGCAGTTTAGGAGCACACTACGAGCAGTACTTC.

The chain combines TRBV10-2 with TRBJ2-3; 9 bases fit TRBD2. V was clipped by 3 bases and J by 3 bases; unmatched bases: 4. CDR1 is WSHSY, CDR2 SAAADI, per germline. This CDR3 has 15 amino acids. CDR3 bases: TGCGCCAGCAGTGACGGCGGGGGGGTTACAGATACGCAGTATTTT. It translates to CASSDGGGVTDTQYF.

V and J are TRBV4-1 and TRBJ1-1; TRBD1 matches 7 bases. From germline, CDR1 is MGHRA and CDR2 YSYEKL. The CDR3 sequence is 15 residues long. The V segment lost 6 bases and the J segment 4 bases; nucleotides outside the gene matches: 11. For the CDR3, the DNA is TGCGCCAGCAGGGAAGAGGAGGGGGCGCCCACTGAAGCTTTCTTT. Amino acid sequence: CASREEEGAPTEAFF.

The chain links TRBV5-1 to TRBJ2-7, with 11 nucleotides matching TRBD1. The CDR3 contains 15 residues. The germline V gene has CDR1 SGHRS and CDR2 YFSETQ. With 3 bases clipped from V and 6 bases from J, the junction kept 8 bases outside the gene matches. The CDR3 protein is CASSSPGTGGVEQYF. The DNA for the CDR3 is TGCGCCAGCAGCTCTCCCGGGACAGGGGGAGTCGAGCAGTACTTC.

This rearrangement joins TRBV19 to TRBJ1-5; 7 bases agree with TRBD1. With V trimmed by 2 bases and J by 5 bases, 6 bases remained unmatched. This CDR3 region has 15 residues. Per the germline V gene, CDR1 is LNHDA and CDR2 is SQIVND (reference sequence). Written as DNA, the CDR3 is TGTGCCAGTAGTATACAGGGGGAATTCGATCAGCCCCAGCATTTT. Amino acids: CASSIQGEFDQPQHF.

The gene calls are TRBV10-1 and TRBJ2-1; 8 nucleotides line up with TRBD2. This CDR3 region has 16 residues. The junction had 6 bases not matched to a gene; V was cut back by 1 base and J by 4 bases. Germline CDR1 reads WNHNN; CDR2 reads SYGVQD (reference sequence). The CDR3 DNA is TGCGCCAGCAGTGAGTTTGTAGCGGGACAATACAATGAGCAGTTCTTC. Protein sequence: CASSEFVAGQYNEQFF.

J is TRBJ1-1 and V is TRBV19; D is ambiguous. Germline V gene data show CDR1 as LNHDA and CDR2 as SQIVND (reference sequence). The V end lost 5 bases, the J end lost 2 bases, and 9 bases lay between the germline ends. The CDR3 is 13 amino acids. The CDR3 spells CASSFGLNTEAFF. The CDR3 DNA follows: TGTGCCAGTAGTTTTGGACTCAACACTGAAGCTTTCTTT.

The rearrangement joins TRBV7-6 to TRBJ2-5; 7 bases agree with TRBD1. The germline V gene has CDR1 SGHVS and CDR2 FNYEAQ. This CDR3 comprises 14 residues. J was trimmed by 5 bases and V by 3 bases; bases with no gene match: 6. The CDR3 region is CASSLTGLGETQYF. Written as DNA, the CDR3 is TGTGCCAGCAGCTTGACAGGGCTCGGGGAGACCCAGTACTTC.

The chain is built from TRBV27 and TRBJ1-1; perhaps TRBD1 as D (6 bases). Germline CDR1 MNHEY, CDR2 SMNVEV (reference sequence). The V gene lost 3 bases and the J gene lost 3 bases, with 17 bases spanning the gap. There are 16 residues in the CDR3. CDR3 protein: CASSFPPGQGYTEAFF. In nucleotides, the CDR3 is TGTGCCAGCAGTTTTCCCCCCGGGCAGGGGTACACTGAAGCTTTCTTT.

This chain uses TRBV9 with TRBJ2-7; D remains unclear. Germline V gene sequence: CDR1 SGDLS, CDR2 YYNGEE. Trimming pared 0 bases from V and 1 base from J, leaving 5 bases between. This CDR3 has 13 residues. CDR3 nucleotide sequence: TGTGCCAGCAGCGTAGGGCAGTCCTACGAGCAGTACTTC. Protein sequence: CASSVGQSYEQYF.

The gene calls are TRBV18 and TRBJ2-2; the match to TRBD1 covers 8 bases. The CDR3 has 16 amino acids. V shed 4 bases and J 3 bases; nucleotides not matched to a gene: 7. Per germline, CDR1 KGHSH and CDR2 LQKENI. CDR3 amino acids: CASSRGTGPDTGELFF. The CDR3, as DNA: TGTGCCAGCTCACGTGGGACAGGTCCTGACACCGGGGAGCTGTTTTTT. Filled out from reference TRBV18 and TRBJ2-2, the complete variable domain reads NAGVMQNPRHLVRRRGQEARLRCSPMKGHSHVYWYRQLPEEGLKFMVYLQKENIIDESGMPKERFSAEFPKEGPSILRIQQVVRGDSAAYFCASSRGTGPDTGELFFGEGSRLTVL.

The chain is built from TRBV2 and TRBJ2-3; 11 nucleotides align to TRBD2. Per the germline V gene, CDR1 is SNHLY and CDR2 is FYNNEI. The V and J ends lost 7 bases and 2 bases, in that order; junction bases with no gene match: 11. The CDR3 consists of 17 residues. The CDR3 spells CASTTSGNLGSTDTQYF. CDR3 coding DNA: TGTGCCAGCACGACTAGCGGGAACCTTGGCTCCACAGATACGCAGTATTTT.

CDR3 sequence reads: CASSLTSASSYNEQFF. The CDR3 coding sequence is TGTGCCAGCAGTTTAACTAGCGCTAGCTCCTACAATGAGCAGTTCTTC. The V and J genes are TRBV28 and TRBJ2-1, with 7 bases identical to TRBD2. CDR1 and CDR2 from the germline V gene are MDHEN and SYDVKM. V gave up 2 bases and J gave up 0 bases; unmatched junction bases: 4. The CDR3 totals 16 residues.

The rearrangement uses TRBV4-1 and TRBJ1-4; 7 positions match TRBD1. The CDR3 spans 15 residues. The J segment lost 8 bases and the V segment lost 6 bases, leaving 12 bases of the junction unmatched. In germline, CDR1 is MGHRA, CDR2 YSYEKL. CDR3: CASRGIEGAEEKLFF. CDR3 nucleotide sequence: TGCGCCAGCAGGGGAATTGAGGGGGCAGAAGAAAAACTGTTTTTT.

The chain couples TRBV6-5 to TRBJ1-1; 10 bases fit TRBD1. V dropped 5 bases and J dropped 4; count of bases not matched to a gene: 7. The germline gives CDR1 MNHEY, CDR2 SVGAGI. This CDR3 has 15 residues. The CDR3 sequence: CASSLPGQGITEAFF. In nucleotides, the CDR3 is TGTGCCAGCAGTCTACCGGGACAGGGGATCACTGAAGCTTTCTTT.

The chain recombines TRBV9 with TRBJ2-5; D is undetermined. Per the germline V gene, CDR1 is SGDLS and CDR2 is YYNGEE. This CDR3 region has 17 residues. V lost 0 bases and J lost 0, with 15 bases in between. CDR3 nucleotide sequence: TGTGCCAGCAGCGTAGCTACGGGCACTCTGTACCAAGAGACCCAGTACTTC. It yields the protein CASSVATGTLYQETQYF.

The genes are TRBV18 and TRBJ2-5; the match to TRBD2 covers 11 bases. The CDR3 loop spans 20 amino acids. Germline assignment: CDR1 KGHSH and CDR2 LQKENI. With V trimmed by 0 bases and J by 5 bases, 17 bases remained unmatched. This chain's CDR3 is CASSPPIGLAGGTEYETQYF. The CDR3 DNA reads as TGTGCCAGCTCACCACCGATTGGGCTAGCGGGGGGCACGGAATACGAGACCCAGTACTTC.

This clone was counted only a few times. J is TRBJ1-2 and V is TRBV27, with D perhaps matching TRBD1 (5 bases). The CDR3 is made up of 16 amino acids. In germline, CDR1 is MNHEY, CDR2 SMNVEV (reference sequence). The germline V and J ends were trimmed by 5 bases and 7 bases, with 23 bases remaining between them. CDR3 region: CASSDHPRGEMFGYTF. Here the CDR3 DNA reads TGTGCCAGCAGTGATCACCCGAGGGGAGAGATGTTTGGCTACACCTTC.